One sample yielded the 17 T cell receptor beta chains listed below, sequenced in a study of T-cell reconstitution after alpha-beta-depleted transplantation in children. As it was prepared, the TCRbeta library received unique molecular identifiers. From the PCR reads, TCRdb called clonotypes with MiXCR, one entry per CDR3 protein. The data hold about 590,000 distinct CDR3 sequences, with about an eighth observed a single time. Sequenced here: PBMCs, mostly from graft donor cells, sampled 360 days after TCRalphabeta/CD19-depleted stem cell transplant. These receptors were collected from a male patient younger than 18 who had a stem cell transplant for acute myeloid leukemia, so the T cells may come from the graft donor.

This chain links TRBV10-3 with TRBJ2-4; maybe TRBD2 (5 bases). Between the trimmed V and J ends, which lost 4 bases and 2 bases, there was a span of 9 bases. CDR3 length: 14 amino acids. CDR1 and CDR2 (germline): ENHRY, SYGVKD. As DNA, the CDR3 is TGTGCCATCAGTGGTCCCGGGACCAAAAACATTCAGTACTTC. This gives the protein CAISGPGTKNIQYF.

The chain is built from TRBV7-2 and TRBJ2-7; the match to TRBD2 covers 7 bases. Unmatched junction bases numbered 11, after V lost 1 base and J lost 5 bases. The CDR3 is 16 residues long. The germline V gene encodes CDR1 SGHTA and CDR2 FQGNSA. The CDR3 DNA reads TGTGCCAGCAGCTTAGTTGCGACTAGCCCGAACCACGAGCAGTACTTC. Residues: CASSLVATSPNHEQYF.

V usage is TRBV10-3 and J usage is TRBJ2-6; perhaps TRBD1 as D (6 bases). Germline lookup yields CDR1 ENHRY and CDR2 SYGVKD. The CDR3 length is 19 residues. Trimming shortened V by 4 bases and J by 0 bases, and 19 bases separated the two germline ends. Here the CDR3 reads CAISGLGGQTRSGANVLTF. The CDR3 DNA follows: TGTGCCATCAGTGGATTAGGAGGACAGACCCGCTCTGGGGCCAACGTCCTGACTTTC.

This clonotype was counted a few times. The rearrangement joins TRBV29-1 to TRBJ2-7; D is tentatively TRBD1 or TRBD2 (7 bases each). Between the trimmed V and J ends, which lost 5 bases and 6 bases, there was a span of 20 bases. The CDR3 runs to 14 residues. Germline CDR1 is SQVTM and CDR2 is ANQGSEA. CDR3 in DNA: TGCAGCGTTATCCCTCCGGGGAGGGGGCCCGAGCAGTACTTC. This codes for CSVIPPGRGPEQYF.

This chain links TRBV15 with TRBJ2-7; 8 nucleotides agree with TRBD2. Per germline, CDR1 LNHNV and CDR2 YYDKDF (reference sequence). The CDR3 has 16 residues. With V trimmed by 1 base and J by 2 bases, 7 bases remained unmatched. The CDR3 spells CATSRVRSGVAYEQYF. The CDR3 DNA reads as TGTGCCACCAGCAGAGTACGTAGCGGGGTTGCCTACGAGCAGTACTTC.

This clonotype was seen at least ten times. CDR3 sequence reads: CSATGTNTGELFF. CDR3 sequence (DNA): TGCAGTGCTACTGGGACAAACACCGGGGAGCTGTTTTTT. V usage is TRBV20-1 and J usage is TRBJ2-2; possibly TRBD1 for D (6 bases). Between the trimmed V and J ends, which lost 4 bases and 2 bases, there was a span of 8 bases. In germline, CDR1 is DFQATT, CDR2 SNEGSKA (reference sequence). The CDR3 loop spans 13 amino acids.

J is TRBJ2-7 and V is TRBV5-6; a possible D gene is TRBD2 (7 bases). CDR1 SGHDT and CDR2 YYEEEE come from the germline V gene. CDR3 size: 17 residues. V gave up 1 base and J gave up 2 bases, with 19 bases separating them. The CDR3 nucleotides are TGTGCCAGCAGCTTGAGGCCTAGCGGCCGGGGGCCCTACGAGCAGTACTTC. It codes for CASSLRPSGRGPYEQYF.

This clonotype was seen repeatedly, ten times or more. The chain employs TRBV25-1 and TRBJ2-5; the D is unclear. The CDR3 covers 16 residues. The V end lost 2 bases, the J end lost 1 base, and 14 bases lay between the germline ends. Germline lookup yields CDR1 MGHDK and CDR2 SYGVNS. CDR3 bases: TGTGCCAGCAGTGAACCTGGGCAGGCGGTCCAAGAGACCCAGTACTTC. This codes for CASSEPGQAVQETQYF.

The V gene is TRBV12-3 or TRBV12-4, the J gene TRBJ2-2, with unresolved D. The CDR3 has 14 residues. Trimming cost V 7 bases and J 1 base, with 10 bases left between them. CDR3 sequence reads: CASNHYRNTGELFF. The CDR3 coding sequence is TGTGCCAGCAATCACTATAGGAACACCGGGGAGCTGTTTTTT.

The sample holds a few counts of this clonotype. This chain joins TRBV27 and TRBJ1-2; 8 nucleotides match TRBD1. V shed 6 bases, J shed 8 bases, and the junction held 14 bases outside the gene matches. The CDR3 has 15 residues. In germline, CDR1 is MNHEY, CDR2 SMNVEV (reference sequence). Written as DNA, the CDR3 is TGTGCCAGCAGAATCCAGGGGGCGAACCCTAGGGGCTACACCTTC. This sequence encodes CASRIQGANPRGYTF.

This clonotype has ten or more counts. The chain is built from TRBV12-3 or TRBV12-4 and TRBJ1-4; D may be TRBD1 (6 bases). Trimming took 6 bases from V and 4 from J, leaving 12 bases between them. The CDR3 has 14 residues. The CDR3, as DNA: TGTGCCAGCAGCCTCAGGGGCAATAATGAAAAACTGTTTTTT. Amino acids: CASSLRGNNEKLFF.

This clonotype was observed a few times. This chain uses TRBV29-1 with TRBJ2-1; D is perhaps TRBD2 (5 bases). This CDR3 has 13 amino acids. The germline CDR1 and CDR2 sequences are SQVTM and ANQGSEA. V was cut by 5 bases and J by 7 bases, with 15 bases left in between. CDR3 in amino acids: CSVRGLFGNEQFF. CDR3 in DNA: TGCAGCGTTCGCGGGCTATTTGGGAATGAGCAGTTCTTC.

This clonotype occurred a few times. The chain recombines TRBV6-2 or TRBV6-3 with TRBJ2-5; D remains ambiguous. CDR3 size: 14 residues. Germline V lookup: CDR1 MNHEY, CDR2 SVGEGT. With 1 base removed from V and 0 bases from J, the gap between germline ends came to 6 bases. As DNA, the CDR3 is TGTGCCAGCAGTTACTACTTAAACCAAGAGACCCAGTACTTC. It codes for CASSYYLNQETQYF.

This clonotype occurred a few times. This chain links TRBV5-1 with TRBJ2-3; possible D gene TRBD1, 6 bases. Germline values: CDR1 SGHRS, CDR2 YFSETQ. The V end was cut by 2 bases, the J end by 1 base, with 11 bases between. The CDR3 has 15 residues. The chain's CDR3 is CASSFLDRRTDTQYF. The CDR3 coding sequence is TGCGCCAGCAGCTTCTTGGACAGACGCACAGATACGCAGTATTTT.

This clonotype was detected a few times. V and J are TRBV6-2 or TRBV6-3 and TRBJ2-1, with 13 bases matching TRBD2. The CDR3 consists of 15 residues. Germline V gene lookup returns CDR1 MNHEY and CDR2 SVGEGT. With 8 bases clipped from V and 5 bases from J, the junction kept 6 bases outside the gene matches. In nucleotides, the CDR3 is TGTGCCAGCGGGGGACTAGCGGGATGGGACAATGAGCAGTTCTTC. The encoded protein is CASGGLAGWDNEQFF.

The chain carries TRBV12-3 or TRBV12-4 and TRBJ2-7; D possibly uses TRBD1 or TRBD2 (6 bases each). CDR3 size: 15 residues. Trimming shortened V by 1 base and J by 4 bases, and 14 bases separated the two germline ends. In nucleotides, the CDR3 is TGTGCCAGCAGTTTAGACGGGGGCGCGGGATACGAGCAGTACTTC. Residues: CASSLDGGAGYEQYF.

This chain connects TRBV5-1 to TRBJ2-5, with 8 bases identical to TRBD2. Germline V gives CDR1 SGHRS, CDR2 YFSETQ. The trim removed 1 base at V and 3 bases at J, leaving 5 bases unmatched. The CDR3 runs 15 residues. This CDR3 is CASSLPAGEEETQYF. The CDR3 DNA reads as TGCGCCAGCAGCTTGCCAGCGGGAGAGGAAGAGACCCAGTACTTC.